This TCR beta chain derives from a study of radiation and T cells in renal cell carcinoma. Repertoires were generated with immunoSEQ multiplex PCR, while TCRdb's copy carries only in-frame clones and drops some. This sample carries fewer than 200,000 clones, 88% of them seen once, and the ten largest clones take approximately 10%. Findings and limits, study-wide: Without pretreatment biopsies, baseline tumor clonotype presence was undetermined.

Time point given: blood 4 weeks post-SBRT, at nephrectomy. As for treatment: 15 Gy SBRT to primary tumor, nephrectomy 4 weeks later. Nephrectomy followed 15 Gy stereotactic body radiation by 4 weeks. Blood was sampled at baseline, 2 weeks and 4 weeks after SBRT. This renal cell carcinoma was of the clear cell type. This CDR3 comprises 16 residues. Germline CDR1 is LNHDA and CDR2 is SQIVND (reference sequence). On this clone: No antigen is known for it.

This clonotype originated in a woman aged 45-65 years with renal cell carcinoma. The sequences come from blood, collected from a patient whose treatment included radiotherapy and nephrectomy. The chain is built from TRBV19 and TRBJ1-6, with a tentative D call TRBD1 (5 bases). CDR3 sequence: CARGETEKFWNSPLHF. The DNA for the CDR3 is TGTGCAAGGGGAGAAACGGAGAAATTTTGGAATTCACCCCTCCACTTT.